The rows below give T cell receptor beta chains drawn from one sample of a study of chemoradiotherapy in HPV16-positive cancers. The data were produced by immunoSEQ multiplex PCR, yet TCRdb's version contains in-frame clones alone and is incomplete. Of about 2,100 clones listed, around 80% are singletons. The specimen was tumor tissue, collected from a patient who underwent chemoradiotherapy. These receptors all come from a human donor with HPV-associated anogenital cancer. Both conserved end residues are part of each CDR3. Fields, in order: J gene, V gene, CDR3 length, clone size, D gene, CDR3 DNA, CDR3 protein. A D gene is named only where the DNA matches it firmly. Clone sizes are given selectively: once, few, many, or a class where the clone is expanded.

>TRBJ1-3|TRBV7-3|17|-|-
TGTGCCAGAGGAGAGGGGGGGTATTGGGTCTCTGGAAACACCATATATTTT
CARGEGGYWVSGNTIYF
>TRBJ2-1|TRBV7-8|14|-|-
TGTGCCAGCAGCTTAGCTCCTGTCTACAATGAGCAGTTCTTC
CASSLAPVYNEQFF
>TRBJ2-3|TRBV29-1|14|-|TRBD1
TGCAGCGCCACAGGGGGCGCTGGCACAGATACGCAGTATTTT
CSATGGAGTDTQYF
>TRBJ1-2|TRBV7-8|14|-|-
TGTGCCAGCAGCTTAGAAGGGGGGAACTATGGCTACACCTTC
CASSLEGGNYGYTF
>TRBJ2-3|TRBV9|16|-|TRBD2
TGTGCCAGCAGCGTAGTCGCGGGAGGGCCGGGAGATACGCAGTATTTT
CASSVVAGGPGDTQYF
>TRBJ2-2|TRBV11-1|16|-|-
TGTGCCAGCAGCTTAGAGTGGGCCTCGAACACCGGGGAGCTGTTTTTT
CASSLEWASNTGELFF
>TRBJ2-5|TRBV29-1|17|-|TRBD2
TGCAGCGTTGAAGATAATGAACTAGCGGATGTACAAGAGACCCAGTACTTC
CSVEDNELADVQETQYF
>TRBJ1-1|TRBV7-9|14|-|-
TGTGCCAGCAGCCCACTCCGGGGAGGAACTGAAGCTTTCTTT
CASSPLRGGTEAFF
>TRBJ1-1|TRBV7-3|14|-|-
TGTGCCAGCAGCTCCAGGGGAGGGAACACTGAAGCTTTCTTT
CASSSRGGNTEAFF
>TRBJ2-7|TRBV6-6|14|-|-
TGTGCCAGCAGTCGATCGACGGGAGCCTACGAGCAGTACTTC
CASSRSTGAYEQYF
>TRBJ1-2|TRBV29-1|12|few|-
TGCAGCGTTGATGACGGGTTGGGCGGCTACACCTTC
CSVDDGLGGYTF
>TRBJ2-7|TRBV30|11|-|-
TGTGCCTGGGGTCCCAGCTACGAGCAGTACTTC
CAWGPSYEQYF
>TRBJ2-5|TRBV18|15|-|TRBD1
TGTGCCAGCTCCCGGCCATCGGACAGGGGAGAGACCCAGTACTTC
CASSRPSDRGETQYF
>TRBJ1-2|TRBV27|14|-|-
TGTGCCAGCAGTCCGGGGGGACAAAACTATGGCTACACCTTC
CASSPGGQNYGYTF
>TRBJ2-1|TRBV6-1|15|-|TRBD2
TGTGCCAGCATGATATCCAGCGGGGGGTACAATGAGCAGTTCTTC
CASMISSGGYNEQFF
>TRBJ2-2|TRBV29-1|13|-|-
TGCAGCGTCGGGACTCCGAACACCGGGGAGCTGTTTTTT
CSVGTPNTGELFF
>TRBJ1-2|TRBV2|17|once|-
TGTGCCAGCATGCAATTGGGGGCCGACTCCTATCACTATGGCTACACCTTC
CASMQLGADSYHYGYTF
>TRBJ2-7|TRBV29-1|14|few|-
TGCAGCGTTGAACGTCAAGGGATCTCCTACGAGCAGTACTTC
CSVERQGISYEQYF
>TRBJ2-7|TRBV5-4|12|few|-
TGTGCCAGCAGCTTTGGGGACTACGAGCAGTACTTC
CASSFGDYEQYF
>TRBJ2-2|TRBV2|13|-|-
TGTGCCAGCTGGGCCGAGAACACCGGGGAGCTGTTTTTT
CASWAENTGELFF
>TRBJ2-3|TRBV7-3|15|once|-
TGTGCCAGCAGCTTAACGTCGGGATGGGGGGATACGCAGTATTTT
CASSLTSGWGDTQYF
>TRBJ2-1|TRBV7-9|12|-|-
TGTGCCAGCAGCCGCCCAAGGGTCGAGCAGTTCTTC
CASSRPRVEQFF
>TRBJ2-1|TRBV27|15|-|TRBD2
TGTGCCAGCACCTCGGGACTAGCGGGAGGCCGGGAGCAGTTCTTC
CASTSGLAGGREQFF
>TRBJ2-7|TRBV2|14|-|TRBD1
TGTGCCAGCAGTGATGGGGACAGTTCCTACGAGCAGTACTTC
CASSDGDSSYEQYF
>TRBJ1-1|TRBV6-1|19|-|TRBD1
TGTGCCAGCAGTGAATATATAGGGTCCGGGACAGGGGGATCGACTGAAGCTTTCTTT
CASSEYIGSGTGGSTEAFF
>TRBJ2-6|TRBV6-1|15|-|-
TGTGCCAGCTACCAAAAATTCTCTGGGGCCAACGTCCTGACTTTC
CASYQKFSGANVLTF
>TRBJ2-3|TRBV4-1|15|-|-
TGCGCCAGCAGCCAAGAAGCGAGGGGGACAGATACGCAGTATTTT
CASSQEARGTDTQYF
>TRBJ1-1|TRBV7-9|17|-|TRBD1
TGTGCCAGCAGCCCCCGTGGGACAGGGAAGGGGAACACTGAAGCTTTCTTT
CASSPRGTGKGNTEAFF
>TRBJ2-3|TRBV18|16|-|-
TGTGCCAGCTCACCCCGGGGTCTGGGGTCCGCAGATACGCAGTATTTT
CASSPRGLGSADTQYF
>TRBJ2-2|TRBV6-4|17|-|TRBD2
TGTGCCAGCAGTGACACACTAGCGGGGGAGAACACCGGGGAGCTGTTTTTT
CASSDTLAGENTGELFF
>TRBJ2-3|TRBV5-6|17|-|TRBD2
TGTGCCAGCAGCCGAAGACTAGCGGGGGGTAGCACAGATACGCAGTATTTT
CASSRRLAGGSTDTQYF
>TRBJ1-2|TRBV28|14|-|-
TGTGCCAGCAGGACTGGAGGCGGGCGCTATGGCTACACCTTC
CASRTGGGRYGYTF
>TRBJ2-2|TRBV18|12|-|-
TGTGCCAGCTCACCAACATACGGGGAGCTGTTTTTT
CASSPTYGELFF
>TRBJ1-1|TRBV5-8|14|-|-
TGTGCCAGCAGCTGGACGTATCGGGGCACTGAAGCTTTCTTT
CASSWTYRGTEAFF
>TRBJ1-4|TRBV4-1|18|-|-
TGCGCCAGCAGCCTTCGGGGAGGGACCTTAGCAACTAATGAAAAACTGTTTTTT
CASSLRGGTLATNEKLFF
>TRBJ2-1|TRBV18|15|-|TRBD2
TGTGCCACCCTAGCGGGAGAGGACCCCTACAATGAGCAGTTCTTC
CATLAGEDPYNEQFF
>TRBJ1-6|TRBV4-1|14|-|TRBD1
TGCGCCAGCAGCCTCCGGGACAGGGATTCACCCCTCCACTTT
CASSLRDRDSPLHF
>TRBJ2-5|TRBV28|15|-|-
TGTGCCAGCAGTTTAGGGGGCAGTGTGGGGGAGACCCAGTACTTC
CASSLGGSVGETQYF
>TRBJ1-2|TRBV12-5|18|once|-
TGTGCTAGTGGTTTGCCCCTTCGGCAGCAAGCCCTAAACTATGGCTACACCTTC
CASGLPLRQQALNYGYTF
>TRBJ2-1|TRBV19|14|-|TRBD2
TGTGCCAGTAGTATGAGCGGGAGTATCAATGAGCAGTTCTTC
CASSMSGSINEQFF
>TRBJ2-1|TRBV7-9|15|-|-
TGTGCCAGCAGCCCCGACTGGGGGGCTCACAATGAGCAGTTCTTC
CASSPDWGAHNEQFF
>TRBJ2-1|TRBV5-1|16|-|-
TGCGCCAGCAGACCTTTCCTGCGGGTCCCCTACAATGAGCAGTTCTTC
CASRPFLRVPYNEQFF
>TRBJ1-5|TRBV4-2|15|-|-
TGTGCCAGCAGCCAAGAGAAGGGGCGCGATCAGCCCCAGCATTTT
CASSQEKGRDQPQHF